This T cell receptor beta chain comes out of a study of T cells after yellow fever vaccination. Study-wide findings and caveats: A faster peak, day 5 versus 15, was reached by the weaker secondary response. Just a small share of clonotypes turned up in the CD4 compartment as well as the CD8 compartment. The booster response re-showed most primary clones: around 96% CD4, about 89% CD8.

TCRdb fed the 5' RACE reads into MiXCR, producing one record per CDR3 protein. The table records about 580,000 distinct CDR3 sequences, less than 20% of them present only once. Turning to this clonotype: Antigen specificity is unknown.

This CDR3 region has 18 residues. Germline V gene sequence: CDR1 SGHAT, CDR2 FQDESV (reference sequence). The V end lost 5 bases, the J end lost 0 bases, and 17 bases lay between the germline ends. Material: PBMCs, obtained 4 to 6 days after the first yellow fever vaccination. The chain joins TRBV11-1 to TRBJ1-6, with D tentatively TRBD1 (5 bases). This TCR derives from a man between 18 and 35 years old who received the YFV17D yellow fever vaccine. The CDR3 DNA reads TGTGCCAGCAGCGCCGGACGGGGGGTACCCTCCTATAATTCACCCCTCCACTTT. Its protein is CASSAGRGVPSYNSPLHF.